This TCR beta chain derives from a study of blood T cell repertoires in COVID-19. Libraries were prepared by immunoSEQ multiplex PCR; TCRdb keeps only in-frame clonotypes and omits some of them. The sample lists about 170,000 clones, 75% to 90% seen once, with roughly 0.77% in the top ten. There are 14 residues in the CDR3. Germline values: CDR1 GTSNPN, CDR2 SVGIG (reference sequence). V shed 2 bases and J 4 bases; nucleotides not matched to a gene: 4. The J gene is TRBJ1-2, the V gene TRBV30; 10 positions match TRBD1. The source of this sequence is a woman under 30 who had recovered from COVID-19. Sequencing was carried out using PBMCs or T cells enriched from blood (not recorded which). The DNA of the CDR3 is TGTGCCTGGAGTTCGACAGGGGGCGGCTATGGCTACACCTTC. Amino acid sequence: CAWSSTGGGYGYTF.